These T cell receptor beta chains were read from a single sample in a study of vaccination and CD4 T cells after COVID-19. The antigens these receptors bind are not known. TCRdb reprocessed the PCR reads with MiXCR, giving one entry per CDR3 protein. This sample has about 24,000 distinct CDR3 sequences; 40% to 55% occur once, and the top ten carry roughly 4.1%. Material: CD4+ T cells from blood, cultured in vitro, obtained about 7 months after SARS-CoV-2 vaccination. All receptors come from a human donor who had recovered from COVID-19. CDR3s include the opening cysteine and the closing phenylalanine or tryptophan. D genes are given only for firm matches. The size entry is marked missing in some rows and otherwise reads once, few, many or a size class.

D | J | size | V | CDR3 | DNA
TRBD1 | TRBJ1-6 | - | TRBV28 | CASSPLTRRSDRGIRHPPLHF | TGTGCCAGCAGCCCCCTCACTCGGAGGTCGGACAGGGGGATTCGCCATCCACCCCTCCACTTT
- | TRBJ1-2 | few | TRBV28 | CASSGTGYGYTF | TGTGCCAGCAGCGGGACGGGCTATGGCTACACCTTC
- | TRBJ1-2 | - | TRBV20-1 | CSASDNSGGYTF | TGCAGTGCTAGCGACAATTCAGGTGGCTACACCTTC
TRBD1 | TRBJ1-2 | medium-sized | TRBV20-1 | CSARVGQVIANYGYTF | TGCAGTGCTAGAGTCGGACAGGTCATAGCTAACTATGGCTACACCTTC
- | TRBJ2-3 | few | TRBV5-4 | CASSLTSTDTQYF | TGTGCCAGCAGCTTGACTAGCACAGATACGCAGTATTTT
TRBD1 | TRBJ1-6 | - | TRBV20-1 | CSARGTGSSSYNSPLHF | TGCAGTGCTAGAGGGACAGGGTCGAGCTCCTATAATTCACCCCTCCACTTT
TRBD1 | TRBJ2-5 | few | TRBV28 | CASRQGAQETQYF | TGTGCCAGCAGGCAGGGGGCCCAAGAGACCCAGTACTTC
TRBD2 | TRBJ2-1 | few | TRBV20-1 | CSARHRLAYNNEQFF | TGCAGTGCTAGACACCGACTAGCGTACAACAATGAGCAGTTCTTC
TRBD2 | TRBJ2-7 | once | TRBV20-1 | CSARVLAGGFSYEQYF | TGCAGTGCTAGAGTCCTAGCGGGAGGCTTCTCCTACGAGCAGTACTTC
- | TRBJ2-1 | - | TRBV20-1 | CSASRAQSAGEQFF | TGCAGTGCTAGTCGGGCCCAATCCGCCGGTGAGCAGTTCTTC
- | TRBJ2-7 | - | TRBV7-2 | CASSPRAGRMEDEQYF | TGTGCCAGCAGCCCCCGGGCAGGGAGGATGGAAGACGAGCAGTACTTC
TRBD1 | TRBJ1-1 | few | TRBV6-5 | CASSYYRTGLGTEAFF | TGTGCCAGCAGTTACTACCGGACAGGGCTAGGAACTGAAGCTTTCTTT
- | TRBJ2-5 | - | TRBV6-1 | CASSRTHHRVGETQYF | TGTGCCAGCAGTCGCACCCACCACAGGGTTGGGGAGACCCAGTACTTC
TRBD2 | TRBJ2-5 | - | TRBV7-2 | CASSLLAGASQETQYF | TGTGCCAGCAGCTTACTGGCGGGAGCCTCCCAAGAGACCCAGTACTTC
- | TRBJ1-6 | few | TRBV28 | CASSLGTSNSPLHF | TGTGCCAGCAGTTTGGGCACCAGTAATTCACCTCTCCACTTT
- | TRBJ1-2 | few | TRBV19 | CASSIMGLNYGYTF | TGTGCCAGTAGTATAATGGGTCTGAACTATGGCTACACCTTC
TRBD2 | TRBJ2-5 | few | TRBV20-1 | CSARLAEEETQYF | TGCAGTGCCCGACTAGCGGAAGAGGAGACCCAGTACTTC
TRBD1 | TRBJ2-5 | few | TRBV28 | CASSLLRGPETQYF | TGTGCCAGCAGTTTATTGAGGGGGCCGGAGACCCAGTACTTC
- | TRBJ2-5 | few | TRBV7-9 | CASSLVWGTYRGETQYF | TGTGCCAGCAGCTTAGTGTGGGGGACATACCGGGGAGAGACCCAGTACTTC
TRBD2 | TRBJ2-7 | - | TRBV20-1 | CSARDPSGSGSDEQYF | TGCAGTGCTAGAGACCCTAGCGGGAGTGGGAGTGACGAGCAGTACTTC
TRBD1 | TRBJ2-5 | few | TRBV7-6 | CASSVPGQGWRETQYF | TGTGCCAGCAGCGTCCCGGGACAGGGGTGGCGAGAGACCCAGTACTTC
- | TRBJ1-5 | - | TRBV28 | CASSKTVNQPQHF | TGTGCCAGCAGTAAGACAGTTAATCAGCCCCAGCATTTT
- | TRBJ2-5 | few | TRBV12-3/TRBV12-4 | CASRSRLWGSETQYF | TGTGCCAGCAGATCCCGCCTTTGGGGGAGCGAGACCCAGTACTTC
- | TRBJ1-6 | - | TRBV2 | CASRELRITLRGSPLHF | TGTGCCAGCAGGGAACTCAGGATAACCCTCCGAGGGTCACCCCTCCACTTT
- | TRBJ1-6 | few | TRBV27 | CASSRIPSEPLHF | TGTGCCAGCAGTCGTATACCGAGTGAACCCCTCCACTTT
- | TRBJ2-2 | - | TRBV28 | CASSLQHTGELFF | TGTGCCAGCAGTTTACAGCACACCGGGGAGCTGTTTTTT
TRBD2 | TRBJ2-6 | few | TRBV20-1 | CSANPGTSGVTGANVLTF | TGCAGTGCTAACCCCGGGACTAGCGGGGTCACTGGGGCCAACGTCCTGACTTTC
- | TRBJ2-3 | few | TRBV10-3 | CAISGTVGADTQYF | TGTGCCATCAGTGGGACAGTTGGGGCAGATACGCAGTATTTT
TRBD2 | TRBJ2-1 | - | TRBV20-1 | CSARDTQILAGSYNEQFF | TGCAGTGCTAGAGATACTCAGATCTTAGCGGGATCCTACAATGAGCAGTTCTTC
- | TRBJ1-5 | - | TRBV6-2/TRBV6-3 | CASKAGTLNQPQHF | TGTGCCAGCAAGGCAGGGACGCTCAATCAGCCCCAGCATTTT
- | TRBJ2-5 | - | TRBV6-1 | CVSSPQETQYF | TGTGTCAGCAGCCCACAAGAGACCCAGTACTTC
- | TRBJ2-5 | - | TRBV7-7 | CASSPGTSGETQYF | TGTGCCAGCAGCCCCGGGACATCTGGGGAGACCCAGTACTTC
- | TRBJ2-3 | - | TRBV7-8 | CASSLDPGWSGPDTQYF | TGTGCCAGCAGCTTAGACCCAGGCTGGAGTGGCCCAGATACGCAGTATTTT
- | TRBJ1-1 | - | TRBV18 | CASSPQGALSNTEAFF | TGTGCCAGCTCACCCCAAGGGGCGTTGAGTAACACTGAAGCTTTCTTT
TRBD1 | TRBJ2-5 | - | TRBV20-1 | CSAGQGLGKETQYF | TGCAGTGCTGGACAGGGGTTGGGTAAAGAGACCCAGTACTTC
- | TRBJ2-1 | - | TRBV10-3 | CAISGSGGEGQFF | TGTGCCATCAGTGGATCCGGGGGCGAAGGGCAGTTCTTC
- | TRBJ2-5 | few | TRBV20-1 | CSARRVQETQYF | TGCAGTGCTAGGAGGGTCCAAGAGACCCAGTACTTC
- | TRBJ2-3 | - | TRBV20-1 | CSAYSTDTQYF | TGCAGTGCGTATAGCACAGATACGCAGTATTTT
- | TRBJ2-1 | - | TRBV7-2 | CASSRQVSGDNEQFF | TGTGCCAGCAGCCGACAGGTAAGCGGGGACAATGAGCAGTTCTTC
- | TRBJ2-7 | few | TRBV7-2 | CASSLNGGYYEQYF | TGTGCCAGCAGCTTAAACGGAGGTTACTACGAGCAGTACTTC
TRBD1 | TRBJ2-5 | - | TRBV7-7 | CASSSGTVQETQYF | TGTGCTAGCAGCTCAGGGACAGTCCAAGAGACCCAGTACTTC
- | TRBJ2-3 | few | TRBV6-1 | CASRSGATDTQYF | TGTGCCAGCAGGTCGGGAGCCACAGATACGCAGTATTTT
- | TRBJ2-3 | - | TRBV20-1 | CSARDVRARTQYF | TGCAGTGCTAGAGATGTCAGGGCCCGTACGCAGTATTTT
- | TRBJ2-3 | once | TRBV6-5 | CASSYRPPRGMSTDTQYF | TGTGCCAGCAGTTACCGCCCGCCCCGCGGGATGAGCACAGATACGCAGTATTTT
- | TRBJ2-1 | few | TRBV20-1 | CSARNYNEQFF | TGCAGTGCTAGAAATTACAATGAGCAGTTCTTC
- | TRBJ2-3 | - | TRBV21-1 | CASLWLAGGEADTQYF | TGTGCCAGCCTCTGGCTAGCGGGGGGGGAGGCAGATACGCAGTATTTT
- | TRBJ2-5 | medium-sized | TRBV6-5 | CASSYGETQYF | TGTGCCAGCAGTTACGGAGAGACCCAGTACTTC
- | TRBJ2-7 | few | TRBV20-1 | CSARDSTRGSYEQYF | TGCAGTGCTAGAGATAGTACGCGGGGATCCTACGAGCAGTACTTC
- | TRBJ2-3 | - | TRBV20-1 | CSARDYVGARGTDTQYF | TGCAGTGCTAGAGATTATGTGGGGGCGCGAGGCACAGATACGCAGTATTTT